Below are 11 T cell receptor beta chains sequenced from a single sample in a study of PD-1 blockade in classical Hodgkin lymphoma. The protocol was immunoSEQ multiplex PCR, while the TCRdb copy is restricted to in-frame clones and leaves out a portion. This table has 13,000 or so clones, more than 85% appearing once. The patients all showed relapse after autologous stem cell transplantation, while their brentuximab vedotin exposure varied. This specimen was peripheral blood mononuclear cells (PBMCs), taken at baseline. The receptors stem from a human donor with classical Hodgkin lymphoma.

This chain joins TRBV9 and TRBJ1-2; D may be TRBD1 (6 bases). The CDR3 covers 13 residues. V shed 4 bases and J shed 6 bases, with 13 bases lying between them. Germline assignment: CDR1 SGDLS and CDR2 YYNGEE. CDR3 in amino acids: CASSLTGFNGYTF. CDR3 DNA sequence: TGTGCCAGCAGCCTTACAGGGTTTAATGGCTACACCTTC.

This chain joins TRBV5-4 and TRBJ2-7; 9 positions agree with TRBD2. J was trimmed by 4 bases and V by 7 bases; bases with no gene match: 12. This CDR3 spans 15 amino acids. Germline V gene sequence: CDR1 SGHNT, CDR2 YYREEE (reference sequence). The CDR3 is CASSFPASGAYEQYF. CDR3 sequence (DNA): TGTGCCAGCTCCTTCCCGGCTAGCGGGGCTTACGAGCAGTACTTC.

In this sample, this clone turned up once. The chain carries TRBV7-6 and TRBJ1-4; no clear D. The CDR3 totals 15 residues. V shed 1 base and J shed 4 bases, with 10 bases lying between them. Germline assignment: CDR1 SGHVS and CDR2 FNYEAQ. Here the CDR3 DNA reads TGTGCCAGCAGCTTAGAGGAGGGAAATAATGAAAAACTGTTTTTT. Protein product: CASSLEEGNNEKLFF. The whole variable domain, remainder taken from reference TRBV7-6 and TRBJ1-4, is GAGVSQSPRYKVTKRGQDVALRCDPISGHVSLYWYRQALGQGPEFLTYFNYEAQQDKSGLPNDRFSAERPEGSISTLTIQRTEQRDSAMYRCASSLEEGNNEKLFFGSGTQLSVL.

This chain joins TRBV5-1 and TRBJ1-6; no clear D gene. CDR3 length: 12 residues. Germline V lookup: CDR1 SGHRS, CDR2 YFSETQ. Trimming took 2 bases from V and 7 from J, leaving 4 bases between them. Here the CDR3 DNA reads TGCGCCAGCAGCTTCGAGAATTCACCCCTCCACTTT. Amino acids: CASSFENSPLHF. The full variable domain, in which reference TRBV5-1 and TRBJ1-6 provide the parts outside the CDR3, is KAGVTQTPRYLIKTRGQQVTLSCSPISGHRSVSWYQQTPGQGLQFLFEYFSETQRNKGNFPGRFSGRQFSNSRSEMNVSTLELGDSALYLCASSFENSPLHFGNGTRLTVT.

DNA for the CDR3: TGCGCCAACAGGGACAGGGCCTACGAGCAGTACTTC. As protein: CANRDRAYEQYF. The chain combines TRBV10-1 with TRBJ2-7; 9 nucleotides agree with TRBD1. Germline V CDR1 and CDR2: WNHNN, SYGVQD (reference sequence). The CDR3 loop spans 12 amino acids. With 10 bases clipped from V and 2 bases from J, the junction kept 3 bases outside the gene matches.

This chain joins TRBV7-9 and TRBJ1-3; D not resolved. The CDR3 spans 13 residues. Germline V lookup: CDR1 SEHNR, CDR2 FQNEAQ (reference sequence). V was pared by 3 bases and J by 4 bases, with 7 bases between. The CDR3 nucleotides are TGTGCCAGCAGCTTCAACACCGGAAACACCATATATTTT. Protein product: CASSFNTGNTIYF. The variable domain in full, with the rest retrieved from reference TRBV7-9 and TRBJ1-3, is DTGVSQNPRHKITKRGQNVTFRCDPISEHNRLYWYRQTLGQGPEFLTYFQNEAQLEKSRLLSDRFSAERPKGSFSTLEIQRTEQGDSAMYLCASSFNTGNTIYFGEGSWLTVV.

This chain uses TRBV5-1 with TRBJ1-2, with 7 bases fitting TRBD1. The V gene's germline CDR1 is SGHRS and CDR2 YFSETQ. This CDR3 spans 14 amino acids. With 2 bases clipped from V and 5 bases from J, the junction kept 6 bases outside the gene matches. The CDR3: CASSFTGTEYGYTF. CDR3 DNA sequence: TGCGCCAGCAGCTTTACCGGGACAGAGTATGGCTACACCTTC.

The genes are TRBV4-2 and TRBJ2-5; possible D gene TRBD1, 5 bases. Looked up from germline, CDR1 is LGHNA and CDR2 is YNFKEQ. V was cut by 3 bases and J by 5 bases, with 19 bases left in between. This CDR3 is built from 16 residues. For the CDR3, the DNA is TGTGCCAGCAGCCACCCCATGGGGCAGGGTTTGGAGACCCAGTACTTC. Translated, it gives CASSHPMGQGLETQYF.

The chain links TRBV29-1 to TRBJ2-3; the D gene is possibly TRBD2 (5 bases). The V end was cut by 3 bases, the J end by 10 bases, with 11 bases between. Germline V lookup: CDR1 SQVTM, CDR2 ANQGSEA. CDR3 length equals 11 residues. CDR3 nucleotides: TGCAGCGTTGAGGAGGCAGTTGCGCAGTATTTT. Amino acids: CSVEEAVAQYF.

J is TRBJ1-4 and V is TRBV29-1, with 7 bases that match TRBD1. The CDR3 is 18 amino acids. The junction had 20 bases not matched to a gene; V was cut back by 0 bases and J by 10 bases. Germline CDR1 and CDR2: SQVTM and ANQGSEA. The CDR3 region has the DNA TGCAGCGTTGAAGATCTTGGGGGGACAGCCCGACTAGCTGGAAAACTGTTTTTT. It encodes CSVEDLGGTARLAGKLFF.

The J gene is TRBJ1-2, the V gene TRBV9; the D gene is possibly TRBD1 (5 bases). CDR1 and CDR2 from the germline V gene are SGDLS and YYNGEE. There are 14 residues in the CDR3. The ends were cut back, 0 bases at V and 3 bases at J, with 9 bases in the middle. CDR3 region: CASSVGEGHYGYTF. The CDR3 DNA is TGTGCCAGCAGCGTAGGGGAGGGGCACTATGGCTACACCTTC.